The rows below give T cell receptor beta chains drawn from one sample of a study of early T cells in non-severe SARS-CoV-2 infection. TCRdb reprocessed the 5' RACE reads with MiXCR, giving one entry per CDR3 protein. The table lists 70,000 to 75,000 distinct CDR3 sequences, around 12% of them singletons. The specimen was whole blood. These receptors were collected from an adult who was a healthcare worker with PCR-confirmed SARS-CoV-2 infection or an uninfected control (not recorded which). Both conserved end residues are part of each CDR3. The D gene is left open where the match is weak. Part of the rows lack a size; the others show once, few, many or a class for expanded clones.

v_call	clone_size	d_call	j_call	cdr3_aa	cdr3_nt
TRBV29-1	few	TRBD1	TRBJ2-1	CSVRTGDNEQFF	TGCAGCGTCCGGACAGGGGACAATGAGCAGTTCTTC
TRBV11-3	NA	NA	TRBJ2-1	CASSYNLRDAGLSSDEQFF	TGTGCCAGCAGCTACAACCTCCGGGACGCCGGCCTTAGCTCCGATGAGCAGTTCTTC
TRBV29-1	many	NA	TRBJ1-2	CSVGAGGNYGYTF	TGCAGCGTGGGAGCGGGGGGCAACTATGGCTACACCTTC
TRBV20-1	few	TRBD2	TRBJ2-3	CSASGGSGGQSGITDTQYF	TGCAGTGCTAGTGGGGGTAGCGGGGGCCAATCCGGAATAACAGATACGCAGTATTTT
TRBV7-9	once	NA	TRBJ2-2	CASCDQTTGSTGELFF	TGTGCCAGCTGCGACCAAACTACAGGAAGCACCGGGGAGCTGTTTTTT
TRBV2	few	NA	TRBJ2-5	CASHEGLPQETQYF	TGTGCCAGCCACGAGGGGCTTCCTCAAGAGACCCAGTACTTC
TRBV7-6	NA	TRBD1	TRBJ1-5	CASSRSTGGPQHF	TGTGCCAGCAGCCGCTCAACAGGGGGTCCCCAGCATTTT
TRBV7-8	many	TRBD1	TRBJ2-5	CASSSWTGGEETQYF	TGTGCCAGCAGCTCCTGGACAGGGGGGGAAGAGACCCAGTACTTC
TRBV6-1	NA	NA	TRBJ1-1	CASSERVYAPFRNTEAFF	TGTGCCAGCAGTGAACGGGTCTATGCGCCATTTAGGAACACTGAAGCTTTCTTT
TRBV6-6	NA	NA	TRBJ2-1	CASTYEARRHNEQFF	TGTGCCAGCACCTACGAGGCTAGGAGGCACAATGAGCAGTTCTTC
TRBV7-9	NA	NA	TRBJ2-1	CATVHSSYNEQFF	TGTGCCACCGTACATAGCTCCTACAATGAGCAGTTCTTC
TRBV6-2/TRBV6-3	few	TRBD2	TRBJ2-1	CASSPGPGLAYNEQFF	TGTGCCAGCAGCCCGGGCCCGGGACTAGCTTACAATGAGCAGTTCTTC
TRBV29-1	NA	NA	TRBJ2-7	CSGTSGSRQYF	TGCAGCGGGACCTCAGGGTCGCGGCAGTACTTC
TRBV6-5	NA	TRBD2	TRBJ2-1	CASSKGLAYNEQFF	TGTGCCAGCAGTAAGGGACTAGCTTACAATGAGCAGTTCTTC
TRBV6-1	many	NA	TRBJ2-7	CASSDLDTLKSEQYF	TGTGCCAGCAGTGACCTCGACACCCTCAAGAGCGAGCAGTACTTC